These 13 T cell receptor beta chains originate from one sample sequenced in a study of a mutant IDH1 vaccine in newly diagnosed glioma. Regarding time point: baseline, week 1 (first vaccination visit). Treatment defined: pre-vaccination baseline after standard-of-care therapy. TCRdb's table, derived via immunoSEQ multiplex PCR, lists solely in-frame clones and lacks some. Of approximately 92,000 clones in the sample, 83% were seen once. Sequenced material: PBMCs, taken from a glioma patient treated with radiotherapy, temozolomide or both. Receptors originate from a woman in her forties or fifties with glioma.

V and J are TRBV19 and TRBJ2-7; TRBD1 is a possible D gene (6 bases). The CDR3 length is 15 residues. Between the trimmed V and J ends, which lost 3 bases and 2 bases, there was a span of 14 bases. The germline V gene encodes CDR1 LNHDA and CDR2 SQIVND (reference sequence). The CDR3 loop is CASSILSTGTYEQYF. DNA of the CDR3: TGTGCCAGTAGTATCTTATCAACAGGGACCTACGAGCAGTACTTC.

In its sample, this clone was seen a few times. This rearrangement joins TRBV25-1 to TRBJ1-2; the D is unclear. The CDR3 spans 12 residues. Germline V gene data show CDR1 as MGHDK and CDR2 as SYGVNS. Trimming pared 4 bases from V and 3 bases from J, leaving 6 bases between. This CDR3 reads CASSGHYYGYTF. The DNA of the CDR3 is TGTGCCAGCAGTGGACATTACTATGGCTACACCTTC.

V gene TRBV18 combines with J gene TRBJ1-4; maybe TRBD1 (5 bases). The CDR3 is 13 amino acids. In germline, CDR1 is KGHSH, CDR2 LQKENI. Trimming took 3 bases from V and 7 from J, leaving 9 bases between them. As DNA, the CDR3 is TGTGCCAGCTCACCGGGACCGGGTGAAAAACTGTTTTTT. As protein: CASSPGPGEKLFF.

The chain links TRBV6-5 to TRBJ1-2; D is possibly TRBD1 (5 bases). V was trimmed by 2 bases and J by 1 base, leaving 11 bases between them. The CDR3 consists of 15 residues. Germline loops: CDR1 MNHEY, CDR2 SVGAGI. Here the CDR3 reads CASSYRGRGNYGYTF. Written as DNA, the CDR3 is TGTGCCAGCAGTTACAGGGGAAGGGGTAACTATGGCTACACCTTC.

The chain has TRBV19 and TRBJ2-2; D remains unclear. Germline V gene data show CDR1 as LNHDA and CDR2 as SQIVND (reference sequence). CDR3 length: 15 amino acids. Deletions cut 4 bases from V and 6 bases from J, with 15 bases between. The CDR3 DNA follows: TGTGCCAGTAGTACATGGGAAAACCTAGCCGGGGAGCTGTTTTTT. The encoded protein is CASSTWENLAGELFF.

The chain is built from TRBV4-2 and TRBJ1-2; D gene ambiguous. V lost 0 bases to trimming and J lost 8 bases, with 10 bases between them. CDR3 length equals 13 residues. The germline V gene encodes CDR1 LGHNA and CDR2 YNFKEQ. CDR3 protein: CASSQEEGRGYTF. The CDR3 coding sequence is TGTGCCAGCAGCCAAGAGGAGGGAAGGGGCTACACCTTC.

The V call is TRBV7-6, the J call TRBJ2-3; 10 nucleotides match TRBD1. V was clipped by 6 bases and J by 5 bases; unmatched bases: 5. The CDR3 extends over 14 amino acids. Germline CDR1 SGHVS, CDR2 FNYEAQ. The CDR3 sequence is CASSSTGGGDTQYF. CDR3 nucleotide sequence: TGTGCCAGCAGTTCGACAGGGGGCGGAGATACGCAGTATTTT.

The chain employs TRBV5-1 and TRBJ2-5; 8 positions match TRBD2. Trimming at V came to 5 bases and at J to 4 bases, leaving 4 bases not matched to a gene. The CDR3 runs to 13 residues. Germline CDR1 is SGHRS and CDR2 is YFSETQ. The CDR3 bases are TGCGCCAGCAGGGATAGCGGGGCAGAGACCCAGTACTTC. Protein product: CASRDSGAETQYF. The full variable domain, rest sourced from reference TRBV5-1 and TRBJ2-5, is KAGVTQTPRYLIKTRGQQVTLSCSPISGHRSVSWYQQTPGQGLQFLFEYFSETQRNKGNFPGRFSGRQFSNSRSEMNVSTLELGDSALYLCASRDSGAETQYFGPGTRLLVL.

The rearrangement joins TRBV19 to TRBJ1-2; 7 bases fit TRBD1. Germline CDR1 LNHDA, CDR2 SQIVND (reference sequence). The CDR3 has 15 amino acids. V was clipped by 5 bases and J by 4 bases; unmatched bases: 10. The CDR3 region has the DNA TGTGCCAGTAGTGACCGGGGGACAGTGGGCTATGGCTACACCTTC. Its protein is CASSDRGTVGYGYTF.

CDR3 loop: CASSPTGSNYGYTF. The CDR3 nucleotides read TGTGCCAGCTCCCCCACGGGATCTAACTATGGCTACACCTTC. The V gene is TRBV18, the J gene TRBJ1-2; D is unresolved. The V end was cut by 6 bases, the J end by 0 bases, with 11 bases between. The CDR3 extends over 14 amino acids. CDR1 is KGHSH and CDR2 is LQKENI in the germline V gene.

This chain uses TRBV9 with TRBJ1-2; possibly TRBD1 for D (5 bases). Germline CDR1 reads SGDLS; CDR2 reads YYNGEE. V was pared by 4 bases and J by 7 bases, with 8 bases between. The CDR3 length is 11 residues. CDR3 region: CASSPGAGYTF. The CDR3 DNA is TGTGCCAGCAGCCCCGGGGCTGGCTACACCTTC. Full variable domain (missing parts from reference TRBV9 and TRBJ1-2): DSGVTQTPKHLITATGQRVTLRCSPRSGDLSVYWYQQSLDQGLQFLIQYYNGEERAKGNILERFSAQQFPDLHSELNLSSLELGDSALYFCASSPGAGYTFGSGTRLTVV.

This sequence joins TRBV5-1 and TRBJ1-6, with D perhaps matching TRBD1 (6 bases). Trimming cost V 4 bases and J 8 bases, with 16 bases left between them. CDR1 and CDR2 from the germline V gene are SGHRS and YFSETQ. The CDR3 length is 15 residues. The CDR3 DNA is TGCGCCAGCAGCGAGAGACAGGCGTCGGATTCACCCCTCCACTTT. This gives the protein CASSERQASDSPLHF.

V and J are TRBV5-6 and TRBJ2-3; TRBD2 matches 11 bases. Germline CDR1 is SGHDT and CDR2 is YYEEEE. This CDR3 is 16 amino acids long. Trimming took 3 bases from V and 2 from J; bases not matched to a gene: 5. The CDR3 DNA reads as TGTGCCAGCAGCTCTAGCGGGGGGCGGGACACAGATACGCAGTATTTT. Translation gives CASSSSGGRDTDTQYF.